These 10 T cell receptor beta chains were sequenced from one sample in a study of Ad26.COV2.S vaccination and SARS-CoV-2 variants. The treatment here: around 19 received Ad26.COV2.S at low or high dose, single or two shots; roughly 5 received placebo; per-sample allocation not given. Material that was analyzed had been drawn on day 63 after the first vaccine or placebo injection. Assay: immunoSEQ multiplex PCR; the TCRdb copy retains only in-frame clones and omits some. Among about 350,000 clones listed, 75% to 90% were seen once. Material: peripheral blood, obtained in a trial of Ad26.COV2.S vaccine versus placebo. All receptors come from a person aged 18-65 years who received the Ad26.COV2.S COVID-19 vaccine or a placebo.

The rearrangement uses TRBV11-2 and TRBJ2-2; 7 bases fit TRBD1. The germline gives CDR1 SGHAT, CDR2 FQNNGV. The CDR3 runs to 15 residues. J gave up 5 bases and V 1 base, and 4 bases lay outside the gene matches. The CDR3 loop is CASSLVGTVTGELFF. For the CDR3, the DNA is TGTGCCAGCAGCTTAGTCGGGACAGTGACCGGGGAGCTGTTTTTT.

V and J are TRBV28 and TRBJ2-5; D is uncertain. The V gene lost 5 bases and the J gene lost 7 bases, with 17 bases spanning the gap. The CDR3 totals 14 residues. CDR1 is MDHEN and CDR2 is SYDVKM in the germline V gene. CDR3 in amino acids: CASSALRASGTQYF. CDR3 sequence (DNA): TGTGCCAGCAGTGCCCTAAGGGCCTCAGGGACCCAGTACTTC.

This clone was picked up one time. The chain is built from TRBV7-2 and TRBJ2-3, with 8 bases identical to TRBD1. This CDR3 comprises 14 residues. V was pared by 5 bases and J by 4 bases, with 5 bases of the junction left unmatched. Germline V gives CDR1 SGHTA, CDR2 FQGNSA. The CDR3 sequence: CASSHSGGADTQYF. The CDR3 region has the DNA TGTGCCAGCAGCCACTCAGGGGGCGCAGATACGCAGTATTTT.

This clone was seen a single time. The J gene is TRBJ2-5, the V gene TRBV7-2; D unclear. CDR1 is SGHTA and CDR2 is FQGNSA in the germline V gene. The germline V and J ends were trimmed by 3 bases and 5 bases, with 10 bases remaining between them. The CDR3 runs 13 residues. The CDR3 here is CASSFLGSETQYF. DNA for the CDR3: TGTGCCAGCAGCTTTCTGGGTAGTGAGACCCAGTACTTC.

The chain uses TRBV7-2 and TRBJ1-1; 7 positions match TRBD1. The CDR3 is 14 amino acids. J was trimmed by 1 base and V by 5 bases; bases with no gene match: 4. Germline CDR1 is SGHTA and CDR2 is FQGNSA. The CDR3 nucleotides are TGTGCCAGCAGCACTGGGACAGAGAACACTGAAGCTTTCTTT. This encodes CASSTGTENTEAFF.

V usage is TRBV5-6 and J usage is TRBJ2-7; D tentatively reads TRBD1 or TRBD2 (5 bases each). This CDR3 region has 14 residues. Germline loops: CDR1 SGHDT, CDR2 YYEEEE. Trimming took 2 bases from V and 0 from J, leaving 9 bases between them. CDR3 nucleotides: TGTGCCAGCAGCTTCGAGGGGAGCTCCTACGAGCAGTACTTC. The encoded protein is CASSFEGSSYEQYF.

This chain links TRBV19 with TRBJ2-3, with D tentatively TRBD2 (6 bases). CDR3 length: 17 residues. Germline CDR1 is LNHDA and CDR2 is SQIVND (reference sequence). V shed 0 bases and J shed 1 base, with 14 bases lying between them. DNA for the CDR3: TGTGCCAGTAGTATAGAAATGGGGAGGACTGGCACAGATACGCAGTATTTT. This encodes CASSIEMGRTGTDTQYF.

CDR3 sequence: CASRSWGTHEQYF. The CDR3 DNA follows: TGTGCCAGCAGATCTTGGGGGACACACGAGCAGTACTTC. The rearrangement uses TRBV28 and TRBJ2-7; perhaps TRBD1 as D (6 bases). This CDR3 region has 13 residues. V was cut by 6 bases and J by 5 bases, with 14 bases left in between. In germline, CDR1 is MDHEN, CDR2 SYDVKM. Drawing the rest from reference TRBV28 and TRBJ2-7, the complete variable domain is DVKVTQSSRYLVKRTGEKVFLECVQDMDHENMFWYRQDPGLGLRLIYFSYDVKMKEKGDIPEGYSVSREKKERFSLILESASTNQTSMYLCASRSWGTHEQYFGPGTRLTVT.

CDR3 nucleotides: TGTGCCAGCAGCCCACCCCCGGGGCCTGAAGCTTTCTTT. It translates to CASSPPPGPEAFF. V is TRBV6-2 or TRBV6-3 and J is TRBJ1-1, with a weak D call TRBD1 (5 bases). The CDR3 has 13 amino acids. V lost 6 bases, J lost 6 bases, and 14 bases lay in between. Germline lookup yields CDR1 MNHEY and CDR2 SVGEGT.

The V and J genes are TRBV28 and TRBJ2-1, with 12 nucleotides matching TRBD2. Germline V gene lookup returns CDR1 MDHEN and CDR2 SYDVKM. The CDR3 covers 16 residues. J lost 6 bases, V lost 4 bases, and 7 bases had no gene match. CDR3: CASSSSTSGSFNEQFF. The CDR3 nucleotides read TGTGCCAGCAGTTCCTCGACTAGCGGGAGTTTCAATGAGCAGTTCTTC.